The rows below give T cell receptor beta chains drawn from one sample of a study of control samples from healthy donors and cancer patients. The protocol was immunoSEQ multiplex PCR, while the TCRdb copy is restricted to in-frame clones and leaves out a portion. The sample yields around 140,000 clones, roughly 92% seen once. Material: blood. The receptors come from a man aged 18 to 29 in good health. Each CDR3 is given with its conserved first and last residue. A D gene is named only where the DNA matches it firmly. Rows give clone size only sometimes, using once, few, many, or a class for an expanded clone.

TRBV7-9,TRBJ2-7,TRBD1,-,TGTGCCAGCAGTCGTACAGGACAGGGCTACGAGCAGTACTTC,CASSRTGQGYEQYF
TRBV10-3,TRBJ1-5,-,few,TGTGCCATCAGCAGGGACCAAGGCAATCAGCCCCAGCATTTT,CAISRDQGNQPQHF
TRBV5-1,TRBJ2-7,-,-,TGCGCCAGCAGCTTGGACAGGGCCATCAACGAGCAGTACTTC,CASSLDRAINEQYF
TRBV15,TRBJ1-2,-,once,TGTGCCACCGGGGTAAGGGGGGGTGGCTACACCTTC,CATGVRGGGYTF
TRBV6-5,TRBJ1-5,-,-,TGTGCCACTCAATCAGGGGAACTTTATCAGCCCCAGCATTTT,CATQSGELYQPQHF
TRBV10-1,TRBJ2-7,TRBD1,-,TGCGCCAGCAGTGAAGGGACAGAGACCTACGAGCAGTACTTC,CASSEGTETYEQYF
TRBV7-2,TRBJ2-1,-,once,TGTGCCAGCAGCTTAGGGGTAAATGAGCAGTTCTTC,CASSLGVNEQFF
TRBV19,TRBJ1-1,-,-,TGTGCCAGTAGTCGGACCGTGAACACTGAAGCTTTCTTT,CASSRTVNTEAFF
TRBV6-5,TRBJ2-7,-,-,TGTGCCAGCAGTCCGGGGGACAGTCCCTACGAGCAGTACTTC,CASSPGDSPYEQYF
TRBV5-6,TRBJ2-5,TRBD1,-,TGTGCCAGCTCGGCCCCAGACAGGGACCAAGAGACCCAGTACTTC,CASSAPDRDQETQYF
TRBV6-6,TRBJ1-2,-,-,TGTGCCAGCAGTTACAAGGAGGGAGGGTATGGCTACACCTTC,CASSYKEGGYGYTF
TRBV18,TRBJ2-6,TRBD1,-,TGTGCCAGCTCACGAGACAGGGGGACCTATGGGGCCAACGTCCTGACTTTC,CASSRDRGTYGANVLTF
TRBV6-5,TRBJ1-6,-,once,TGTGCCAGCAGTTATCCCCTCGCGGCCCTCCACTTT,CASSYPLAALHF
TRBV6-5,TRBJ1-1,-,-,TGTGCCAGCAGTTACTCGCTTACAGGCGGCACTGAAGCTTTCTTT,CASSYSLTGGTEAFF
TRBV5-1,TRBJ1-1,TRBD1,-,TGCGCCAGCAGCCCGACGGACAGGGTGGGAACTGAAGCTTTCTTT,CASSPTDRVGTEAFF
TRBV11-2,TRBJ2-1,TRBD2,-,TGTGCCAGCAGCTTAGGGGTAGCGGGGGGATATGAGCAGTTCTTC,CASSLGVAGGYEQFF
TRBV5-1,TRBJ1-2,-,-,TGCGCCAGCAGAGGCCAAGCTCAGGGCTATGGCTACACCTTC,CASRGQAQGYGYTF
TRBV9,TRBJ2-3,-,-,TGTGCCAGTAGCCGGAGTCGGGGTGCGCAGTATTTT,CASSRSRGAQYF
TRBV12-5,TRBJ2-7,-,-,TGTGCTAGTGGTTTGGTACCCAGGGCCAGCTCCTACGAGCAGTACTTC,CASGLVPRASSYEQYF
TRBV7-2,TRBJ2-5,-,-,TGTGCCAGCAGCTTAGATAAGGCCCCCGAGTACTTC,CASSLDKAPEYF
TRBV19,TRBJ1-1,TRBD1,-,TGTGCCAGTAGTTTGACAGGGGCCAGAGGGGGAATGAACACTGAAGCTTTCTTT,CASSLTGARGGMNTEAFF
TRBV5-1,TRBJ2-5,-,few,TGCGCCAGCAGCAACAGGGGAGCATATTCGAATAGCGGGCAAGAGACCCAGTACTTC,CASSNRGAYSNSGQETQYF
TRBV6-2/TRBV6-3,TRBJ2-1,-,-,TGTGCCAGCAGCCAAGACAGCAGGTACAATGAGCAGTTCTTC,CASSQDSRYNEQFF
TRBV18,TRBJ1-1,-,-,TGTGCCAGCTCACGTCGACAGATTAACACTGAAGCTTTCTTT,CASSRRQINTEAFF
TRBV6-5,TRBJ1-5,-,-,TGTGCCAGCACGGGGGGGGACAATCAGCCCCAGCATTTT,CASTGGDNQPQHF
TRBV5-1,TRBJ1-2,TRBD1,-,TGCGCCAGCAGCTTGACGGGACAGTACTATGGCTACACCTTC,CASSLTGQYYGYTF
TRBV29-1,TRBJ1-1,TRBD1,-,TGCAGCGTGTTACGGACAGGCCGCCGAAGTACTGAAGCTTTCTTT,CSVLRTGRRSTEAFF
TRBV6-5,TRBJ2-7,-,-,TGTGCCAGCAGTTACTCTGCAGGCTACGAGCAGTACTTC,CASSYSAGYEQYF
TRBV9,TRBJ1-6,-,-,TGTGCCAGCAGCGTAGGGGGCGCAAGGGGTAATTCACCCCTCCACTTT,CASSVGGARGNSPLHF
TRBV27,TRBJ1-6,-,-,TGTGCCAGCAGTTCGGACGGGAGCTCCTATAATTCACCCCTCCACTTT,CASSSDGSSYNSPLHF
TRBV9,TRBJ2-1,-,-,TGTGCCAGCAGCGTCGCGGGGCTAAACAATGAGCAGTTCTTC,CASSVAGLNNEQFF
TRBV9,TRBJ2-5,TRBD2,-,TGTGCCAGCAGCGGGACTAGCGGGGGAATCGAGACCCAGTACTTC,CASSGTSGGIETQYF
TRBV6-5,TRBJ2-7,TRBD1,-,TGTGCCAGCAGCCGCCCGGACAGGGGGATTTACGAGCAGTACTTC,CASSRPDRGIYEQYF
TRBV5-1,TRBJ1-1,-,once,TGCGCCAGCAGCTTCGGGGAGGGTGGGGTCACTGAAGCTTTCTTT,CASSFGEGGVTEAFF
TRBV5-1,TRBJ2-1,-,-,TGCGCCAGCAGCCGTCAAGGGTCTGAGCAGTTCTTC,CASSRQGSEQFF
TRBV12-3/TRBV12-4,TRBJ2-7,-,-,TGTGCCAGCAGTTTTGGTGGTCAAGAGCAGTACTTC,CASSFGGQEQYF
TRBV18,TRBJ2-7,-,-,TGTGCCAGCTCACCCCCTGAGGGTTGGGAGCAGTACTTC,CASSPPEGWEQYF
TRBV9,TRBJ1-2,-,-,TGTGCCAGCAGCGTAGCAGACACCTACTATGGCTACACCTTC,CASSVADTYYGYTF
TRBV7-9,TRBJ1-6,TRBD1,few,TGTGCCAGCAGCTTGGTGCAGGGGGTACATTCACCCCTCCACTTT,CASSLVQGVHSPLHF
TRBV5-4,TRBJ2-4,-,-,TGTGCCAGCAGCCGAACTGGCCAGGGAGAGGCCAAAAACATTCAGTACTTC,CASSRTGQGEAKNIQYF
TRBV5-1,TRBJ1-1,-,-,TGCGCCAGCAGCGCGACAGCGATGAACACTGAAGCTTTCTTT,CASSATAMNTEAFF
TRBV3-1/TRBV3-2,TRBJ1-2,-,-,TGTGCCAGCAGCCCAGGAGGGGCCACTAACTATGGCTACACCTTC,CASSPGGATNYGYTF
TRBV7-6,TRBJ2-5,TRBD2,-,TGTGCCAGCAGCTTATGGGACCGGGACTATAAAAAAGAGACCCAGTACTTC,CASSLWDRDYKKETQYF
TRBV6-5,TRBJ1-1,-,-,TGTGCCAGCAGTAGACTTAACACTGGAGCTTTCTTT,CASSRLNTGAFF
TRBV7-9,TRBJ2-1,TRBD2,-,TGTGCCAGCAGCCCCGTAGCGGGGGGGTCCTACAATGAGCAGTTCTTC,CASSPVAGGSYNEQFF
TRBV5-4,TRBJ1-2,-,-,TGTGCCAGCAGCGGGACGGATGGCTACACCTTC,CASSGTDGYTF
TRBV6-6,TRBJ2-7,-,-,TGTGCCAGCAGCCCGGCAAGGGGATTCTCCTACGAGCAGTACTTC,CASSPARGFSYEQYF
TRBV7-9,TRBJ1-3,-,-,TGTGCCAGCGAGTACAGTTCTGGAAACACCATATATTTT,CASEYSSGNTIYF